What follows are 4 T cell receptor beta chains derived from one specimen sequenced in a study of cytomegalovirus exposure and HLA in healthy donors. Both 60 Vbeta primers and 13 Jbeta primers went into the PCR. TCRdb's copy holds only in-frame clones and misses some; the assay was immunoSEQ multiplex PCR. The sample has more than 150,000 clones; around 80% are singletons. What was sequenced was PBMCs. The receptor source for this set is a girl between 5 and 17 years old in good health and CMV-seropositive.

The chain joins TRBV18 to TRBJ1-1; no definite D call. Germline lookup yields CDR1 KGHSH and CDR2 LQKENI. The ends were cut back, 8 bases at V and 0 bases at J, with 7 bases in the middle. The CDR3 has 12 amino acids. The CDR3 DNA reads as TGTGCCAGCCCAACAATGAACACTGAAGCTTTCTTT. Translating gives CASPTMNTEAFF.

This clone came up once. The genes are TRBV19 and TRBJ2-7; 8 bases align to TRBD1. V shed 5 bases and J 2 bases; nucleotides not matched to a gene: 2. The CDR3 sequence is 13 residues long. Germline CDR1 reads LNHDA; CDR2 reads SQIVND (reference sequence). The CDR3 reads CASSAGQAYEQYF. CDR3 sequence (DNA): TGTGCCAGTAGTGCGGGACAGGCCTACGAGCAGTACTTC. The whole variable domain, remainder taken from reference TRBV19 and TRBJ2-7, is DGGITQSPKYLFRKEGQNVTLSCEQNLNHDAMYWYRQDPGQGLRLIYYSQIVNDFQKGDIAEGYSVSREKKESFPLTVTSAQKNPTAFYLCASSAGQAYEQYFGPGTRLTVT.

The chain joins TRBV10-2 to TRBJ2-2, with D maybe TRBD2 (6 bases). Germline assignment: CDR1 WSHSY and CDR2 SAAADI. The CDR3 covers 14 residues. V was clipped by 6 bases and J by 6 bases, with 14 bases between them. For the CDR3, the DNA is TGCGCCAGCAGGCCTACCCTAGCGTCCGGGGAGCTGTTTTTT. Translating it yields CASRPTLASGELFF.

The V gene is TRBV27, the J gene TRBJ1-1, with a weak D call TRBD1 (5 bases). Germline loops: CDR1 MNHEY, CDR2 SMNVEV (reference sequence). V was cut by 2 bases and J by 5 bases, with 9 bases left in between. The CDR3 has 13 residues. The CDR3 nucleotides are TGTGCCAGCAGTTTAAGGGGTAAGACTGAAGCTTTCTTT. Encoded protein: CASSLRGKTEAFF.